The clone carrying this T cell receptor (beta chain) has a handful of counts. The ends lost 1 base at V and 7 bases at J; junction bases unmatched: 7. This CDR3 contains 15 residues. CDR1 and CDR2 (germline): SGHAT, FQDESV (reference sequence). The sample belongs to a study of blood T cell repertoires in COVID-19. Whole-study context: The origin of the acute and convalescent COVID-19 samples was the United States, Italy and Spain.

Adults between about 18 and 89 years of age took part from more than 20 US areas. Participants' reported clinical history set cohort assignment. Symptom resolution, clearance, or two negative PCRs marked the recovered donors of Cohort 3. Data came from immunoSEQ multiplex PCR; TCRdb stores just in-frame clones and leaves some out. Of about 370,000 clones listed, approximately 92% are singletons. The J gene is TRBJ2-1, the V gene TRBV11-1, with 7 bases identical to TRBD2. The TCR sequence derives from a man in his late teens or twenties who had recovered from COVID-19. The sample consisted of PBMCs or T cells enriched from blood (not recorded which). CDR3 loop: CASSLEGSSGNEQFF. Here the CDR3 DNA reads TGTGCCAGCAGCTTAGAGGGGTCTAGCGGTAATGAGCAGTTCTTC.